The sequence of this T cell receptor beta chain was determined in a study of blood T cells in healthy people across ages. General study findings and limits: More naive CD4+ cells and higher diversity marked long-lived donors relative to aged donors.

The authors extracted at least 5 micrograms of total RNA per sample. A note on this clonotype: Its target is not known.

The V gene's germline CDR1 is SGHDT and CDR2 YYEEEE. This CDR3 contains 16 residues. With a J-beta primer mix and a sample-barcoded 5' primer, a second PCR ran about 7 to 12 cycles. Every sample produced at least 2.5 million CDR3-containing paired-end reads. TCRdb ran MiXCR on the 5' RACE reads and lists one entry per CDR3 protein. The table records hundreds of thousands of distinct CDR3 sequences, 40% to 55% of them present only once. The sequenced sample was blood. This TCR came from a man aged 80 or over in good health. This sequence joins TRBV5-6 and TRBJ2-4, with D tentatively TRBD2 (7 bases). The last part of the DNA fits TRBJ2-7 better; the J call may be wrong. The CDR3 spells CASSLVGGAIAYEQYF. CDR3 nucleotide sequence: TGTGCCAGCAGCTTGGTAGGGGGGGCGATCGCCTACGAGCAGTACTTC.